Listed below are T cell receptor beta chains from one sample, sequenced in a study of blood T cell repertoires in COVID-19. Profiled with immunoSEQ multiplex PCR; TCRdb holds only in-frame clones, not every one. The table has 170,000 or so clones, 85% to 90% seen once; the top ten hold around 2.7%. The sample taken for sequencing was peripheral blood. Receptor source: a man aged 35 to 55 with active or convalescent COVID-19. CDR3s include the opening cysteine and the closing phenylalanine or tryptophan. The D gene is left open where the match is weak. Rows give clone size only sometimes, using once, few, many, or a class for an expanded clone.

size: -; D: -; J: TRBJ1-6; V: TRBV7-8; DNA: TGTGCCAGCAGCTTAGGGGGCAGGAGTAATTCACCCCTCCACTTT; CDR3: CASSLGGRSNSPLHF
size: -; D: -; J: TRBJ1-3; V: TRBV5-4; DNA: TGTGCCAGCAGCGACCAGACAGCAAACACCATATATTTT; CDR3: CASSDQTANTIYF
size: once; D: TRBD2; J: TRBJ2-5; V: TRBV18; DNA: TGTGCCAGCTCACCAAGGCTAGCGGACACGTTAACCCAGTACTTC; CDR3: CASSPRLADTLTQYF
size: -; D: -; J: TRBJ2-7; V: TRBV28; DNA: TGTGCCAGCAGTTTACCCCCCCCGGGGAGAAACGAGCAGTACTTC; CDR3: CASSLPPPGRNEQYF
size: -; D: TRBD2; J: TRBJ2-5; V: TRBV7-6; DNA: TGTGCCAGCAGCCAACTACTAGCGGGGGGCTCCCAAGAGACCCAGTACTTC; CDR3: CASSQLLAGGSQETQYF
size: -; D: TRBD2; J: TRBJ2-4; V: TRBV19; DNA: TGTGCCAGTAGTGCCCCGGGACTAGCGGGGGGGCCGGGCAAAAACATTCAGTACTTC; CDR3: CASSAPGLAGGPGKNIQYF
size: -; D: -; J: TRBJ2-7; V: TRBV20-1; DNA: TGCAGTGCTAGCGGGGGATACGAGCAGTACTTC; CDR3: CSASGGYEQYF
size: -; D: -; J: TRBJ1-3; V: TRBV5-4; DNA: TGTGCCAGCAGCCCGGACAGTTTCTCTGGAAACACCATATATTTT; CDR3: CASSPDSFSGNTIYF
size: -; D: -; J: TRBJ1-4; V: TRBV6-5; DNA: TGTGCCAGCAGGACTGGACAGCTGGCTAATGAAAAACTGTTTTTT; CDR3: CASRTGQLANEKLFF
size: -; D: -; J: TRBJ2-5; V: TRBV3-1/TRBV3-2; DNA: TGTGCCAGCAGCCAAGATTCAGACTTCCCACAAGAGACCCAGTACTTC; CDR3: CASSQDSDFPQETQYF
size: -; D: -; J: TRBJ2-1; V: TRBV5-6; DNA: TGTGCCAGCAGCTCCATCCCGACTGGAAATGAGCAGTTCTTC; CDR3: CASSSIPTGNEQFF
size: -; D: TRBD2; J: TRBJ2-1; V: TRBV10-1; DNA: TGCGCCAGCAGTGAAGGCCTAGCGGGCGACAATGAGCAGTTCTTC; CDR3: CASSEGLAGDNEQFF
size: once; D: -; J: TRBJ1-6; V: TRBV6-1; DNA: TGTGCCAGCAGTGAAGTAGGGGGAAGCTCCTATAATTCACCCCTCCACTTT; CDR3: CASSEVGGSSYNSPLHF
size: -; D: TRBD1; J: TRBJ1-6; V: TRBV5-1; DNA: TGCGCCAGCAGTTTCGGACAGGGGAAGATTTCACCCCTCCACTTT; CDR3: CASSFGQGKISPLHF
size: -; D: -; J: TRBJ2-1; V: TRBV19; DNA: TGTGCCAGTAGCCCCAGGGCGTACAATGAGCAGTTCTTC; CDR3: CASSPRAYNEQFF
size: -; D: -; J: TRBJ2-1; V: TRBV5-6; DNA: TGTGCCAGCAGCTTAAGATTCGGTGAGCAGTTCTTC; CDR3: CASSLRFGEQFF
size: -; D: -; J: TRBJ1-3; V: TRBV28; DNA: TGTGCCAGCAGTTTATCATGGCAGGTTTCTGGAAACACCATATATTTT; CDR3: CASSLSWQVSGNTIYF
size: -; D: -; J: TRBJ2-7; V: TRBV6-2/TRBV6-3; DNA: TGTGCCAGCAGTTACAATCGGGGAAGGACCTACGAGCAGTACTTC; CDR3: CASSYNRGRTYEQYF
size: -; D: -; J: TRBJ2-7; V: TRBV4-1; DNA: TGCGCCAGCAGCCAAGGGGCAGGGCCGGCCTACGAGCAGTACTTC; CDR3: CASSQGAGPAYEQYF
size: -; D: -; J: TRBJ1-1; V: TRBV11-2; DNA: TGTGCCAGCAGCTTGGGAGGGAGGGAAGCTTTCTTT; CDR3: CASSLGGREAFF
size: few; D: -; J: TRBJ1-2; V: TRBV11-1; DNA: TGTGCCAGCAGCTTTGAACAGAACTATGGCTACACCTTC; CDR3: CASSFEQNYGYTF
size: -; D: TRBD1; J: TRBJ2-7; V: TRBV29-1; DNA: TGCAGCGCCGAGGGGACAGGAGGCGCCGAGCAGTACTTC; CDR3: CSAEGTGGAEQYF
size: -; D: TRBD2; J: TRBJ2-5; V: TRBV6-5; DNA: TGTGCCAGCAGTTACTCGGCGGGGGGCCAAGAGACCCAGTACTTC; CDR3: CASSYSAGGQETQYF
size: once; D: -; J: TRBJ1-1; V: TRBV12-3/TRBV12-4; DNA: TGTGCCAGCATTCAGGGGAGGAACACTGAAGCTTTCTTT; CDR3: CASIQGRNTEAFF
size: -; D: -; J: TRBJ1-4; V: TRBV30; DNA: TGTGCCTGGAGTTTCATAGGGGTGGATGAAAAACTGTTTTTT; CDR3: CAWSFIGVDEKLFF
size: -; D: -; J: TRBJ1-6; V: TRBV15; DNA: TGTGCCACCAGCAGAGCTGCTGTGAGCTCCTATAATTCACCCCTCCACTTT; CDR3: CATSRAAVSSYNSPLHF
size: -; D: -; J: TRBJ2-1; V: TRBV30; DNA: TGTGCCTGGAGTGTCGGAAGCGGATTTTACAATGAGCAGTTCTTC; CDR3: CAWSVGSGFYNEQFF
size: once; D: TRBD2; J: TRBJ2-5; V: TRBV11-2; DNA: TGTGCCAGCAAAGGCGGGGCGGGGGGCGAGACCCAGTACTTC; CDR3: CASKGGAGGETQYF
size: few; D: TRBD1; J: TRBJ2-1; V: TRBV4-2; DNA: TGTGCCAGCAGCCAAGATTTGAGGGGGCGCGGGTATGAGCAGTTCTTC; CDR3: CASSQDLRGRGYEQFF
size: -; D: -; J: TRBJ1-2; V: TRBV7-2; DNA: TGTGCCAGCCAATGGGAGGGCAACCCTAACTATGGCTACACCTTC; CDR3: CASQWEGNPNYGYTF
size: -; D: TRBD2; J: TRBJ2-1; V: TRBV7-2; DNA: TGTGCCAGCAGCTCTGCTAGCGGGGGGGCCAATGAGCAGTTCTTC; CDR3: CASSSASGGANEQFF
size: -; D: -; J: TRBJ1-3; V: TRBV28; DNA: TGTGCCAGCAGTGTAGGGGTTTCTGGAAACACCATATATTTT; CDR3: CASSVGVSGNTIYF
size: -; D: TRBD1; J: TRBJ1-3; V: TRBV6-5; DNA: TGTGCCAGCAGTTACCAGGGGGCTTCTGGAAACACCATATATTTT; CDR3: CASSYQGASGNTIYF
size: -; D: -; J: TRBJ1-5; V: TRBV6-5; DNA: TGTGCCATCTCGCGGGGGGGTCAGCCCCAGCATTTT; CDR3: CAISRGGQPQHF
size: -; D: -; J: TRBJ1-4; V: TRBV28; DNA: TGTGCCAGCAGTTCACACGAAAAACTGTTTTTT; CDR3: CASSSHEKLFF
size: -; D: TRBD2; J: TRBJ2-3; V: TRBV27; DNA: TGTGCCAGCAAAGCGGGGGGGCGGACAGATACGCAGTATTTT; CDR3: CASKAGGRTDTQYF
size: -; D: TRBD2; J: TRBJ2-7; V: TRBV10-3; DNA: TGTGCCATCAGTGAGCCAGAAGAGGGGACTAGCAATTCCTACGAGCAGTACTTC; CDR3: CAISEPEEGTSNSYEQYF
size: -; D: -; J: TRBJ1-5; V: TRBV27; DNA: TGTGCCAGCAGTAGGGCAGGGGCGAGGCAGCCCCAGCATTTT; CDR3: CASSRAGARQPQHF
size: once; D: -; J: TRBJ2-5; V: TRBV10-1; DNA: TGCGCCAGCAGTGAAGAGCATTCCGGAGGGCAAGAGACCCAGTACTTC; CDR3: CASSEEHSGGQETQYF